The sequence of this T cell receptor (beta chain) was determined in a study of blood T cell repertoires in COVID-19. Study at large: Samples taken during acute and convalescent COVID-19 were collected in the United States, Italy and Spain.

Produced via immunoSEQ multiplex PCR; TCRdb's table is partial and in-frame only. The table shows some 100,000 clones, with around 86% occurring only once. Germline lookup yields CDR1 MNHEY and CDR2 SVGAGI. The CDR3 is made up of 16 amino acids. After removal of 2 bases from V and 4 bases from J, the junction contained 7 bases not matched to a gene. This rearrangement joins TRBV6-5 to TRBJ2-1, with 8 bases lining up with TRBD2. This clonotype was obtained from a man aged 50 or older with acute or convalescent COVID-19. Sample: peripheral blood. CDR3 amino acids: CASSYESSGSYNEQFF. The CDR3 DNA sequence: TGTGCCAGCAGTTACGAGTCTAGCGGGTCGTACAATGAGCAGTTCTTC.